This is a list of T cell receptor beta chains from one sample in a study of T cells in localized non-small cell lung cancer. Produced via immunoSEQ multiplex PCR; TCRdb's table is partial and in-frame only. The table includes tens of thousands of clones, 84% detected once. The material was peripheral blood, obtained before any cancer treatment. These receptors all stem from a man aged 35 to 69 with stage I lung adenocarcinoma. CDR3s include the opening cysteine and the closing phenylalanine or tryptophan. Each record gives: CDR3 DNA, CDR3 protein, V gene, D gene, clone size, J gene. D genes are given only for firm matches. Expanded clones get a size class; other rows say once, few or many, or leave the size out.

CDR3 DNA: TGTGCCAGCAGTCCCCAATTGGACCGAAAGTATTTT
CDR3 protein: CASSPQLDRKYF
V gene: TRBV14
D gene: -
clone size: -
J gene: TRBJ2-3

CDR3 DNA: TGTGCCAGTAGTATTTACTCTCCGGGACCCTACGAGCAGTACTTC
CDR3 protein: CASSIYSPGPYEQYF
V gene: TRBV19
D gene: -
clone size: -
J gene: TRBJ2-7

CDR3 DNA: TGTGCCAGCTCACAGACGAGAGCAGATACGCAGTATTTT
CDR3 protein: CASSQTRADTQYF
V gene: TRBV18
D gene: -
clone size: -
J gene: TRBJ2-3

CDR3 DNA: TGTGCCAGCTCACCACTTTCCGGGACAGAGAACACTGAAGCTTTCTTT
CDR3 protein: CASSPLSGTENTEAFF
V gene: TRBV18
D gene: TRBD1
clone size: -
J gene: TRBJ1-1

CDR3 DNA: TGTGCCAGAGGAGGGCCGGGCATGAACATTCAGTACTTC
CDR3 protein: CARGGPGMNIQYF
V gene: TRBV2
D gene: -
clone size: few
J gene: TRBJ2-4

CDR3 DNA: TGTGCCAGCAGCTTTAGTCCGAATTCACCCCTCCACTTT
CDR3 protein: CASSFSPNSPLHF
V gene: TRBV9
D gene: -
clone size: -
J gene: TRBJ1-6

CDR3 DNA: TGTGCCAGCAGCTGGGGACAGAGCGAGCCCCAGCATTTT
CDR3 protein: CASSWGQSEPQHF
V gene: TRBV5-5
D gene: TRBD1
clone size: -
J gene: TRBJ1-5

CDR3 DNA: TGTGCCAGCAGCTTAGAAACGGGACCAGGGTGGGAGCAGTACTTC
CDR3 protein: CASSLETGPGWEQYF
V gene: TRBV7-8
D gene: -
clone size: -
J gene: TRBJ2-7

CDR3 DNA: TGTGCCAGCAGGTATAAATCTGGCTTCGCTCACACCGGGGAGCTGTTTTTT
CDR3 protein: CASRYKSGFAHTGELFF
V gene: TRBV5-6
D gene: -
clone size: -
J gene: TRBJ2-2

CDR3 DNA: TGTGCCAGCAGCTTGGAGGGATTTAATCAGCCCCAGCATTTT
CDR3 protein: CASSLEGFNQPQHF
V gene: TRBV5-5
D gene: -
clone size: -
J gene: TRBJ1-5

CDR3 DNA: TGTGCCAGCAGTGATCGGAGTAATCAAGAGACCCAGTACTTC
CDR3 protein: CASSDRSNQETQYF
V gene: TRBV2
D gene: -
clone size: few
J gene: TRBJ2-5

CDR3 DNA: TGTGCCAGCAGCCCCCCGCAGGCGGGAGCAACAGATACGCAGTATTTT
CDR3 protein: CASSPPQAGATDTQYF
V gene: TRBV9
D gene: TRBD2
clone size: once
J gene: TRBJ2-3

CDR3 DNA: TGTGCCAGTAGTATCCCTAACCACAATCTAGCGGTCACAGATACGCAGTATTTT
CDR3 protein: CASSIPNHNLAVTDTQYF
V gene: TRBV19
D gene: TRBD2
clone size: -
J gene: TRBJ2-3

CDR3 DNA: TGCGCCAGCAGACGGACTAGCGGGGGGGCCGAGAGCGGGGAGCTGTTTTTT
CDR3 protein: CASRRTSGGAESGELFF
V gene: TRBV5-1
D gene: TRBD2
clone size: -
J gene: TRBJ2-2

CDR3 DNA: TGTGCCAGCTCACCGACGGGTGAGACCCAGTACTTC
CDR3 protein: CASSPTGETQYF
V gene: TRBV18
D gene: -
clone size: once
J gene: TRBJ2-5

CDR3 DNA: TGTGCCAGCAGCTTGGTCGGGGGCGCTTTATACAATGAGCAGTTCTTC
CDR3 protein: CASSLVGGALYNEQFF
V gene: TRBV7-9
D gene: -
clone size: -
J gene: TRBJ2-1

CDR3 DNA: TGTGCCAGCAGTTTGTTGCAGGGTCTCCCCTACGAGCAGTACTTC
CDR3 protein: CASSLLQGLPYEQYF
V gene: TRBV27
D gene: -
clone size: -
J gene: TRBJ2-7